This passage covers 17 T cell receptor beta chains from one sample sequenced in a study of blood T cells in healthy people across ages. Alongside a J-beta primer mix, a sample-barcoded 5' primer served in a second PCR lasting roughly 6 to 12 cycles. Each CDR3 protein is one row after TCRdb ran MiXCR on the 5' RACE reads. The sample lists roughly 500,000 distinct CDR3 sequences; nearly 25% were seen once. The sample was also reused in another study, on T cells of mothers and their children.

The sample taken for sequencing was blood. Source of these receptors: a boy between 10 and 17 years old in good health.

This clonotype occurred a few times. The genes are TRBV20-1 and TRBJ2-5; 13 nucleotides agree with TRBD2. The J call could be wrong; TRBJ2-1 is a better fit for the DNA end. Germline assignment: CDR1 DFQATT and CDR2 SNEGSKA (reference sequence). The CDR3 covers 18 residues. The CDR3 reads CSARDWGTSGANYNEQFF. The CDR3 nucleotides are TGCAGTGCTAGAGATTGGGGGACTAGCGGGGCGAATTACAATGAGCAGTTCTTC.

The J gene is TRBJ2-1, the V gene TRBV5-6; a possible D gene is TRBD2 (6 bases). Germline V lookup: CDR1 SGHDT, CDR2 YYEEEE. Trimming left V 6 bases short and J 6 bases short, with 10 bases between. CDR3 size: 12 residues. The CDR3 sequence is CASIGTLNEQFF. For the CDR3, the DNA is TGTGCCAGCATCGGGACTCTCAATGAGCAGTTCTTC.

This clonotype has a handful of counts. CDR3 residues: CASSRVQSSGNTIYF. The CDR3 coding sequence is TGCGCCAGCTCACGAGTACAGTCGTCTGGAAACACCATATATTTT. The chain combines TRBV5-1 with TRBJ1-3; D call uncertain. This CDR3 comprises 15 residues. In germline, CDR1 is SGHRS, CDR2 YFSETQ. Between the trimmed V and J ends, which lost 7 bases and 1 base, there was a span of 15 bases.

V usage is TRBV3-1 and J usage is TRBJ1-6; 8 bases fit TRBD1. The V and J ends lost 0 bases and 7 bases, in that order; junction bases with no gene match: 11. Germline lookup yields CDR1 LGHDT and CDR2 YNNKEL (reference sequence). The CDR3 length is 18 residues. For the CDR3, the DNA is TGTGCCAGCAGCCAAGAGCGCTCTGGACAGGGAGTCAATTCACCCCTCCACTTT. Its translation: CASSQERSGQGVNSPLHF.

This clonotype was recorded at least ten times. This chain joins TRBV28 and TRBJ2-7; 10 bases map to TRBD2. The CDR3 has 16 amino acids. The J segment lost 0 bases and the V segment lost 8 bases, leaving 10 bases of the junction unmatched. The germline CDR1 and CDR2 sequences are MDHEN and SYDVKM. As DNA, the CDR3 is TGTGCCAGCCGGACTAGCGGAAGTCCTAGCTCCTACGAGCAGTACTTC. This codes for CASRTSGSPSSYEQYF.

This clonotype has only a few counts. V gene TRBV7-2 combines with J gene TRBJ1-2; 8 positions match TRBD1. Germline V CDR1 and CDR2: SGHTA, FQGNSA. The CDR3 sequence is 11 residues long. Trimming at V came to 6 bases and at J to 10 bases, leaving 4 bases not matched to a gene. The CDR3 spells CASRDRAAYTF. In nucleotides, the CDR3 is TGTGCCAGCAGGGACAGGGCGGCCTACACCTTC.

The table lists this clonotype with a few counts. This chain connects TRBV2 to TRBJ2-5, with D unresolved. The length of the CDR3 is 12 residues. Germline assignment: CDR1 SNHLY and CDR2 FYNNEI. Trimming took off 4 bases at V and 5 bases at J, with 8 bases between the two ends. CDR3 residues: CASSGADETQYF. CDR3 bases: TGTGCCAGCAGTGGGGCCGATGAGACCCAGTACTTC.

Only a few counts were recorded for this clonotype. The V call is TRBV28, the J call TRBJ1-2, with a weak D call TRBD1 (5 bases). The CDR3 has 11 amino acids. Germline assignment: CDR1 MDHEN and CDR2 SYDVKM. Between the trimmed V and J ends, which lost 4 bases and 8 bases, there was a span of 8 bases. This CDR3 reads CASSSREGYTF. In DNA form, the CDR3 reads TGTGCCAGCAGTTCCAGGGAGGGCTACACCTTC.

The table lists this clonotype with a few counts. This sequence joins TRBV7-2 and TRBJ2-1; D is perhaps TRBD1 (5 bases). Germline V gene sequence: CDR1 SGHTA, CDR2 FQGNSA. The CDR3 totals 14 residues. Deletions cut 7 bases from V and 7 bases from J, with 17 bases between. This CDR3 reads CASTLGAIGNEQFF. DNA of the CDR3: TGTGCCAGCACCCTTGGGGCCATTGGGAATGAGCAGTTCTTC.

Many counts were recorded for this clonotype. This chain links TRBV24-1 with TRBJ2-1; 9 bases map to TRBD2. There are 20 residues in the CDR3. The germline V gene encodes CDR1 KGHDR and CDR2 SFDVKD. The V segment lost 3 bases and the J segment 3 bases; nucleotides outside the gene matches: 17. In DNA, the CDR3 is TGTGCCACCAGTGATCGACCGGGACTAGCTCGAGACGGGGTCTACAATGAGCAGTTCTTC. Translating it yields CATSDRPGLARDGVYNEQFF.

This clonotype was seen more than once but under ten times. This chain links TRBV12-3 or TRBV12-4 with TRBJ2-7; 10 bases align to TRBD2. The CDR3 sequence is 14 residues long. V dropped 6 bases and J dropped 2; count of bases not matched to a gene: 4. CDR3 sequence: CASSSLAGPYEQYF. CDR3 DNA: TGTGCCAGCAGCTCACTAGCGGGGCCCTACGAGCAGTACTTC.

The chain uses TRBV7-2 and TRBJ2-3; D is ambiguous. The CDR3 contains 17 residues. Trimming pared 2 bases from V and 0 bases from J, leaving 15 bases between. The V gene's germline CDR1 is SGHTA and CDR2 FQGNSA. CDR3 DNA sequence: TGTGCCAGCAGCTTATCGGCTGGGCTACCCAGCACAGATACGCAGTATTTT. Residues: CASSLSAGLPSTDTQYF.

The chain carries TRBV20-1 and TRBJ1-5; D is undetermined. V was clipped by 4 bases and J by 5 bases, with 9 bases between them. This CDR3 is built from 12 residues. The germline CDR1 and CDR2 sequences are DFQATT and SNEGSKA (reference sequence). For the CDR3, the DNA is TGCAGTGCTAACCAGCCTGATCAGCCCCAGCATTTT. Protein: CSANQPDQPQHF.

The chain combines TRBV4-3 with TRBJ1-5; 9 nucleotides line up with TRBD1. The CDR3 runs 15 residues. The V segment lost 0 bases and the J segment 6 bases; nucleotides outside the gene matches: 3. CDR1 is LGHNA, CDR2 YSLEER, per germline. The CDR3 loop is CASSQDYRGLQPQHF. CDR3 sequence (DNA): TGCGCCAGCAGCCAAGATTACAGGGGGCTTCAGCCCCAGCATTTT.

The chain uses TRBV4-3 and TRBJ2-5; possible D gene TRBD1, 6 bases. The germline gives CDR1 LGHNA, CDR2 YSLEER. Trimming took 1 base from V and 4 from J, leaving 25 bases between them. This CDR3 spans 19 amino acids. For the CDR3, the DNA is TGCGCCAGCAGCCAAGCTACCGGTTGGTTTCCGGACAGTCCAGAGACCCAGTACTTC. Translated: CASSQATGWFPDSPETQYF.

The chain combines TRBV6-6 with TRBJ2-2, with D hard to call. The CDR3 has 14 amino acids. Looked up from germline, CDR1 is MNHNY and CDR2 is SVGAGI (reference sequence). Trimming pared 0 bases from V and 6 bases from J, leaving 8 bases between. This CDR3 is CASSYSSASGELFF. DNA for the CDR3: TGTGCCAGCAGTTACTCCTCAGCGTCCGGGGAGCTGTTTTTT.

The table lists this clonotype with a few counts. The rearrangement joins TRBV30 to TRBJ2-3; the match to TRBD1 covers 7 bases. The length of the CDR3 is 15 residues. V dropped 5 bases and J dropped 2; count of bases not matched to a gene: 10. Germline V gene lookup returns CDR1 GTSNPN and CDR2 SVGIG (reference sequence). The CDR3 here is CAWGPLDRNTDTQYF. The CDR3 DNA is TGTGCCTGGGGCCCTCTGGACAGGAACACAGATACGCAGTATTTT.